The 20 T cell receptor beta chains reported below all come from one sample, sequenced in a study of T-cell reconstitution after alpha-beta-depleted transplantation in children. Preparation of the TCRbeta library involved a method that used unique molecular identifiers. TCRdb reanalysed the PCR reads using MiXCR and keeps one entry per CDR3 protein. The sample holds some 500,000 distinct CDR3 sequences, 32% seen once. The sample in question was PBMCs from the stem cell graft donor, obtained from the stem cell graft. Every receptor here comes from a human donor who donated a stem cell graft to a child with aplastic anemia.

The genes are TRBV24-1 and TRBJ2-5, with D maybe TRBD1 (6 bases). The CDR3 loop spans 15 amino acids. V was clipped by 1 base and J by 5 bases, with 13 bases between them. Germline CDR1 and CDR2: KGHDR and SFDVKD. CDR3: CATSDFGGAKETQYF. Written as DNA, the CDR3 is TGTGCCACCAGTGATTTTGGGGGCGCGAAGGAGACCCAGTACTTC.

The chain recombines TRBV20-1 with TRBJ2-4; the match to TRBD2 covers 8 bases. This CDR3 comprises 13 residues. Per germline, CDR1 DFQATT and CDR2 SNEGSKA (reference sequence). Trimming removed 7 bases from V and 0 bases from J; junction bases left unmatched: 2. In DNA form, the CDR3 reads TGCAGTGTCGGGACTAGAGCCAAAAACATTCAGTACTTC. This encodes CSVGTRAKNIQYF.

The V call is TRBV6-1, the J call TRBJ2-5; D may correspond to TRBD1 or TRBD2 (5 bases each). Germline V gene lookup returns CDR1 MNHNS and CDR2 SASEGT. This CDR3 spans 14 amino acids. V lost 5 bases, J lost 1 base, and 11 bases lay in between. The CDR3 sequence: CASSQLGAQETQYF. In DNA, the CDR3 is TGTGCCAGCAGTCAACTAGGGGCCCAAGAGACCCAGTACTTC.

The chain's CDR3 is CASKLSGANVLTF. CDR3 bases: TGTGCCAGCAAGCTCTCTGGGGCCAACGTCCTGACTTTC. The rearrangement uses TRBV3-1 and TRBJ2-6; D gene unclear. V lost 7 bases and J lost 0, with 4 bases in between. CDR1 is LGHDT and CDR2 is YNNKEL in the germline V gene (reference sequence). The CDR3 is made up of 13 amino acids.

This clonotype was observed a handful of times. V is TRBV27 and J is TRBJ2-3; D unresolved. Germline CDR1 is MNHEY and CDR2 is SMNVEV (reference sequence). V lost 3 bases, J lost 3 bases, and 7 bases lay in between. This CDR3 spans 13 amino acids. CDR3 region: CASSFVRTDTQYF. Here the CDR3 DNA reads TGTGCCAGCAGTTTCGTCAGAACAGATACGCAGTATTTT.

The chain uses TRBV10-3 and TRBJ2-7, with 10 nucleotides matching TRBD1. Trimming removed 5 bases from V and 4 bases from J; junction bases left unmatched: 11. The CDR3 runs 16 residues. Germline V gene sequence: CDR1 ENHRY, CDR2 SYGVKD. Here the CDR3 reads CAISTRQGAGVYEQYV. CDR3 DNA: TGTGCCATCAGTACACGACAGGGGGCTGGAGTGTACGAGCAGTACGTC.

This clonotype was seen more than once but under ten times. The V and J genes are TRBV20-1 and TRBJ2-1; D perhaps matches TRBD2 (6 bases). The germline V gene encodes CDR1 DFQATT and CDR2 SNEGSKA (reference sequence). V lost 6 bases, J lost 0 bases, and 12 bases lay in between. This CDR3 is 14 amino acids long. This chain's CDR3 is CSALGLHSYNEQFF. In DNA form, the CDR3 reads TGCAGTGCACTCGGACTACACTCCTACAATGAGCAGTTCTTC.

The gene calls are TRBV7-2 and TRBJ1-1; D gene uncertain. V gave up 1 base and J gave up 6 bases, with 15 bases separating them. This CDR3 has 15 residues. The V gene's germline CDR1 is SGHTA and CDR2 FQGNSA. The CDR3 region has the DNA TGTGCCAGCAGCTTAGTCTGGGGATCTAGCTCTGAAGCTTTCTTT. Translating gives CASSLVWGSSSEAFF.

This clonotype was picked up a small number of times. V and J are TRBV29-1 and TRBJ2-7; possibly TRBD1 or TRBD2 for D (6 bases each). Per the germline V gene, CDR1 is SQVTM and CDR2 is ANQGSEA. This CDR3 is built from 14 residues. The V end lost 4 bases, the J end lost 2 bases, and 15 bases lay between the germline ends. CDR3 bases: TGCAGCGTTGTAAAGTCGGGGGCGCCCTACGAGCAGTACTTC. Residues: CSVVKSGAPYEQYF.

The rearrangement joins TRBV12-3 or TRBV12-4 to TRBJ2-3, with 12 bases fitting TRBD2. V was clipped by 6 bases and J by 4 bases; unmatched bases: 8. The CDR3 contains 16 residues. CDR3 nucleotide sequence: TGTGCCAGCAGACCGACTAGCGGGAGCCCAGCAGATACGCAGTATTTT. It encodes CASRPTSGSPADTQYF.

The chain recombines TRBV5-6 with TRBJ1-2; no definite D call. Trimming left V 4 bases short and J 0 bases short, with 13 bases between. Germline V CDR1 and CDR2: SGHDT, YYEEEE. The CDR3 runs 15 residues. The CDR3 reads CASSVGLVTNYGYTF. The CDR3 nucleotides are TGTGCCAGCAGCGTCGGATTGGTGACTAACTATGGCTACACCTTC.

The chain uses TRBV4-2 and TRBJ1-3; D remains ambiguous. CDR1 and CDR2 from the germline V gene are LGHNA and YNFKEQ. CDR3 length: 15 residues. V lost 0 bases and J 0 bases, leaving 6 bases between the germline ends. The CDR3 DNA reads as TGTGCCAGCAGCCAAGACCGGCCCTCTGGAAACACCATATATTTT. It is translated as CASSQDRPSGNTIYF.

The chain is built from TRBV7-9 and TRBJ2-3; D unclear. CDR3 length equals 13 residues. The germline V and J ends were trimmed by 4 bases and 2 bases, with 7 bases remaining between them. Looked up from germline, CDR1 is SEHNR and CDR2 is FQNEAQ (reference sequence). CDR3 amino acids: CASSYAVTDTQYF. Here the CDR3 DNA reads TGTGCCAGCAGCTATGCGGTCACAGATACGCAGTATTTT. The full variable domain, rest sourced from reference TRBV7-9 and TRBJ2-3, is DTGVSQNPRHKITKRGQNVTFRCDPISEHNRLYWYRQTLGQGPEFLTYFQNEAQLEKSRLLSDRFSAERPKGSFSTLEIQRTEQGDSAMYLCASSYAVTDTQYFGPGTRLTVL.

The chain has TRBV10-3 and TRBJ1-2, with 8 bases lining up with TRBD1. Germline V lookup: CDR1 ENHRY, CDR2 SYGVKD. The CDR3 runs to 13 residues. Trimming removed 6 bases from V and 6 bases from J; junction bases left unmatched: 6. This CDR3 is CAIRGQETDGYTF. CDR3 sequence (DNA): TGTGCCATCAGGGGACAGGAGACAGATGGCTACACCTTC.

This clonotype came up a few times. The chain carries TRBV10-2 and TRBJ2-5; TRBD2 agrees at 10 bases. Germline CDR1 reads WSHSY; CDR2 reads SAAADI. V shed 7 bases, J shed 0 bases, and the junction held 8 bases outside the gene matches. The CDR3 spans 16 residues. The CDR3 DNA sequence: TGCGCCAGCACCAAAGGACTAGCGGTTTACCAAGAGACCCAGTACTTC. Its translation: CASTKGLAVYQETQYF.

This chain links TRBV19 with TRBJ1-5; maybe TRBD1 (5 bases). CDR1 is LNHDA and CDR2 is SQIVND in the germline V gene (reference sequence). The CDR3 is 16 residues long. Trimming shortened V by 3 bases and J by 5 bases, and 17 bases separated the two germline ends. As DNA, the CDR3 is TGTGCCAGTAGTATTTCGGCAGGGACGGCTCATCAGCCCCAGCATTTT. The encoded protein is CASSISAGTAHQPQHF. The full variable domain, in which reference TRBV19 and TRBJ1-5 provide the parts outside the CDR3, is DGGITQSPKYLFRKEGQNVTLSCEQNLNHDAMYWYRQDPGQGLRLIYYSQIVNDFQKGDIAEGYSVSREKKESFPLTVTSAQKNPTAFYLCASSISAGTAHQPQHFGDGTRLSIL.

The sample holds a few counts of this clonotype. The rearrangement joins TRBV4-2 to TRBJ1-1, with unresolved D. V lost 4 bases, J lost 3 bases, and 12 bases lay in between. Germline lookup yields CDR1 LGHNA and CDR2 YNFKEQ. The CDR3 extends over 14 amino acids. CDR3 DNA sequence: TGTGCCAGCAGCCCCGAGGTCAAGGACACTGAAGCTTTCTTT. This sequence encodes CASSPEVKDTEAFF.

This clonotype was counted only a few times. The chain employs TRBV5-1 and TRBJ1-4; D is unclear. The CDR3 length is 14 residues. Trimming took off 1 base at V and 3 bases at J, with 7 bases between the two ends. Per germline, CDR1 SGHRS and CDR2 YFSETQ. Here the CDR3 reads CASSLSTPNEKLFF. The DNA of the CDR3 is TGCGCCAGCAGCTTGTCTACACCTAATGAAAAACTGTTTTTT.

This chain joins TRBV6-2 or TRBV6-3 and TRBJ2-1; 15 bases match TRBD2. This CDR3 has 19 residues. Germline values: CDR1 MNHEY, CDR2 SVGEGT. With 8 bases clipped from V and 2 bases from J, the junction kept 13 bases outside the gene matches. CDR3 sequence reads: CASSEGTSGRSRTYNEQFF. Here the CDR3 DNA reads TGTGCCAGCTCTGAGGGGACTAGCGGGAGGAGTCGAACCTACAATGAGCAGTTCTTC.

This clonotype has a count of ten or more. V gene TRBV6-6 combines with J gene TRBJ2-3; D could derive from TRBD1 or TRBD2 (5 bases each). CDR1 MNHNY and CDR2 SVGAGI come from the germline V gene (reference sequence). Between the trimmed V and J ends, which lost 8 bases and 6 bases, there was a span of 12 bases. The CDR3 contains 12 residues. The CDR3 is CASRGQEDTQYF. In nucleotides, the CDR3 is TGTGCCAGCCGGGGCCAGGAGGATACGCAGTATTTT.